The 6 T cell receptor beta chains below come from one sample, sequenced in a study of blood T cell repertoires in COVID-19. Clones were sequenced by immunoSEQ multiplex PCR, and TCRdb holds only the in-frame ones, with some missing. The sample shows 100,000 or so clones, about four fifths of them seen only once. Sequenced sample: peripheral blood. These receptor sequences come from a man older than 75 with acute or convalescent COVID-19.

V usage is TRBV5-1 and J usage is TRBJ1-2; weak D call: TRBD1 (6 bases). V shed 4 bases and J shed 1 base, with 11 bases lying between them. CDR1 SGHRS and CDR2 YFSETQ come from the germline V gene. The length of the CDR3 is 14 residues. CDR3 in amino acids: CASSQGQLNYGYTF. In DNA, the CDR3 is TGCGCCAGCAGCCAAGGACAGCTTAACTATGGCTACACCTTC.

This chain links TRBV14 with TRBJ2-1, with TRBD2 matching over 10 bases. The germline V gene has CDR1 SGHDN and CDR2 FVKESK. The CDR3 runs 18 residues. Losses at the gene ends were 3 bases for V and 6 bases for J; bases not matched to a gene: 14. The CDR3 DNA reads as TGTGCCAGCAGCCAGCGAATAGCGGGAGGCCGGATCGGCAATGAGCAGTTCTTC. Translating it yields CASSQRIAGGRIGNEQFF.

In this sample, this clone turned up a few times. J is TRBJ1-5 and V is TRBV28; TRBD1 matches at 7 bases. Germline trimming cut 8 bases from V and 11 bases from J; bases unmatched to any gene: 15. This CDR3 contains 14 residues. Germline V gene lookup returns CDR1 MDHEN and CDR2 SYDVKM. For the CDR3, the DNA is TGTGCCAGCGGATCTTTGACAGGGAGATATTCCCAGCATTTT. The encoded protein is CASGSLTGRYSQHF.

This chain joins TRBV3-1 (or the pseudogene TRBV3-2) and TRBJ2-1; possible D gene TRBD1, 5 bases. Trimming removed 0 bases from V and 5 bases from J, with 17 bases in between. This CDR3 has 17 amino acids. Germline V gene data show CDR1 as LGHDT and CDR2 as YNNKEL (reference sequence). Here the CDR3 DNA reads TGTGCCAGCAGCCAAGATCGGCCAGGGAATAGGAACAATGAGCAGTTCTTC. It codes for CASSQDRPGNRNNEQFF.

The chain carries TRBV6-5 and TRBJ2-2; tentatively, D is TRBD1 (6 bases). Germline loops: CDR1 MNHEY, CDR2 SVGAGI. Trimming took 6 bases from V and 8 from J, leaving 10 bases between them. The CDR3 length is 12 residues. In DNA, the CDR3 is TGTGCCAGCAGAGCCGGGACAGGGGAGCTGTTTTTT. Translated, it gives CASRAGTGELFF.

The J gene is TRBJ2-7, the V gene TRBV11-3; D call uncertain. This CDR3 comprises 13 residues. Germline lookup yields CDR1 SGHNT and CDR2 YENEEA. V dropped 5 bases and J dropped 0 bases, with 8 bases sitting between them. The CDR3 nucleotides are TGTGCCAGCAGCCCCCTAGTCTCCTACGAGCAGTACTTC. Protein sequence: CASSPLVSYEQYF.